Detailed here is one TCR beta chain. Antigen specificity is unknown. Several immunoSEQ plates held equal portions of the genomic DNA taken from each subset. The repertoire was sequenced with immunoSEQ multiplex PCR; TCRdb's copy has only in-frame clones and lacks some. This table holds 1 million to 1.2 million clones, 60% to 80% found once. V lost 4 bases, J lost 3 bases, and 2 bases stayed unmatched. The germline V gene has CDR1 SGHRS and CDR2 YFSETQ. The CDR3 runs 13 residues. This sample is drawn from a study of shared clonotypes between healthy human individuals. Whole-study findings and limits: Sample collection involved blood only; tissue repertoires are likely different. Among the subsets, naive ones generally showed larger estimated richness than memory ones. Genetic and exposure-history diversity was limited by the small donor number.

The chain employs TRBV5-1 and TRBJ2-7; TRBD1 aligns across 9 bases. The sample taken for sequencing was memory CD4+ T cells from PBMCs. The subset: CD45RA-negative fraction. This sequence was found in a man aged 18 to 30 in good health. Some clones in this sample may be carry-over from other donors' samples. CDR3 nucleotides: TGCGCCAGCAGCGGGGACAGGGTCTACGAGCAGTACTTC. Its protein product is CASSGDRVYEQYF.